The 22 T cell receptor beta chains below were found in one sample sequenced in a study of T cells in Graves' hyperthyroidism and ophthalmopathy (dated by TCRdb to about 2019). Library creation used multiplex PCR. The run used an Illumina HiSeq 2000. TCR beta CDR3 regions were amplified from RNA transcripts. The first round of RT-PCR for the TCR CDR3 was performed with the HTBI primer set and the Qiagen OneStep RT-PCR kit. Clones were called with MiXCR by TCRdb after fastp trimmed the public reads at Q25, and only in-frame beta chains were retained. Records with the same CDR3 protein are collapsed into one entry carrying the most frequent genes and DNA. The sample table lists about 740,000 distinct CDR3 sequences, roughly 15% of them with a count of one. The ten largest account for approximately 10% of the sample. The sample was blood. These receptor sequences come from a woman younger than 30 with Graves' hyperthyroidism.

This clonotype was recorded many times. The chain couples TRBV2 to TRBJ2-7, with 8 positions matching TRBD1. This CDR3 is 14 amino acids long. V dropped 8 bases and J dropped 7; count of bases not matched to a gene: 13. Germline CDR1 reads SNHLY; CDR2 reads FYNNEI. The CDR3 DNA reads TGTGCCAGCGCTCCCAGGCCGACAGGGGTGGAGCAGTACTTC. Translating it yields CASAPRPTGVEQYF.

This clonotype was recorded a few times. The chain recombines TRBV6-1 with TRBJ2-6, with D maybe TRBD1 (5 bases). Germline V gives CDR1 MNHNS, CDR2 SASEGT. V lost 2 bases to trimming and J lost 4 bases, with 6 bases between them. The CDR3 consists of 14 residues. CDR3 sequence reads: CASSERGGANVLTF. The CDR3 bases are TGTGCCAGCAGTGAAAGGGGAGGGGCCAACGTCCTGACTTTC.

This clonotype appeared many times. CDR3 loop: CASSVGTGQGYNEQFF. CDR3 bases: TGTGCCAGCAGCGTAGGAACGGGACAGGGCTACAATGAGCAGTTCTTC. The rearrangement links TRBV11-2 to TRBJ2-1, with 9 bases aligning to TRBD1. Germline-derived CDR1 and CDR2 are SGHAT and FQNNGV. The CDR3 consists of 16 residues. V was clipped by 5 bases and J by 3 bases; unmatched bases: 8.

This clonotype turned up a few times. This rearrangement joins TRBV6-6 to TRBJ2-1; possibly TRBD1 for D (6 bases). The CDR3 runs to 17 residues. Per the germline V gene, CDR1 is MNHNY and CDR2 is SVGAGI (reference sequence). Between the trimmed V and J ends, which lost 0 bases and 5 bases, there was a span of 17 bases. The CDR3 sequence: CASSYSVKDRKNNEQFF. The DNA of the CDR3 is TGTGCCAGCAGTTACTCCGTCAAAGACAGGAAGAACAATGAGCAGTTCTTC.

The CDR3: CASSEGLAGVRETQYF. Here the CDR3 DNA reads TGTGCCAGCAGTGAGGGTCTAGCGGGAGTTCGAGAGACCCAGTACTTC. This rearrangement joins TRBV6-1 to TRBJ2-5, with TRBD2 identical over 10 bases. The CDR3 runs 16 residues. The V and J ends lost 3 bases and 4 bases, in that order; junction bases with no gene match: 8. Germline V gene sequence: CDR1 MNHNS, CDR2 SASEGT.

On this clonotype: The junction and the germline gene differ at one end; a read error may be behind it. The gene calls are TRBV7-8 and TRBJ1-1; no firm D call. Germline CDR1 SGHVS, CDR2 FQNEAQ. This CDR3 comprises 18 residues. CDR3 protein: CASSLSQAAGGMNTEAFF. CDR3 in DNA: TGTGCTAGCAGCTTAAGTCAGGCCGCCGGAGGCATGAACACTGAAGCTTTCTTT.

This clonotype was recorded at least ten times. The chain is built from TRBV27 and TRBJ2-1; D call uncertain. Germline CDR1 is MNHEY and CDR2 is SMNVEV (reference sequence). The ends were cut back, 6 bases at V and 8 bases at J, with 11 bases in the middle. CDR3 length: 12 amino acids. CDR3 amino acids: CASSPFGDEQFF. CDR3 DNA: TGTGCCAGCAGCCCTTTTGGGGATGAGCAGTTCTTC.

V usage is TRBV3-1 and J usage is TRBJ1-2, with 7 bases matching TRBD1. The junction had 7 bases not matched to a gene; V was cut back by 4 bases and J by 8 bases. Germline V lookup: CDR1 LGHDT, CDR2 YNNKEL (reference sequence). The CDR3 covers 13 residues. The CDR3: CASSPYRGSGYTF. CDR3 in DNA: TGTGCCAGCAGCCCATACAGGGGCTCGGGCTACACCTTC.

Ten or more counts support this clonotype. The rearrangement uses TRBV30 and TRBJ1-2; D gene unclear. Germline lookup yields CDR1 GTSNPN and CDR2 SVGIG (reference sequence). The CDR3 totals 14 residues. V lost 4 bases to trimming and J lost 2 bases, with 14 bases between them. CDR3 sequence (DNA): TGTGCCTGGATTGGAGGCACGGGAAACTATGGCTACACCTTC. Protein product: CAWIGGTGNYGYTF.

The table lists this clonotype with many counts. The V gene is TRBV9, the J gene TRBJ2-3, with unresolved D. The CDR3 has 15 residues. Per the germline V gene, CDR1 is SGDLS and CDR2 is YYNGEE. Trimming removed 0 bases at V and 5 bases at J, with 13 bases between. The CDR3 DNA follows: TGTGCCAGCAGCGTAGCTGCTACTTTTGGAGATACGCAGTATTTT. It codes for CASSVAATFGDTQYF.

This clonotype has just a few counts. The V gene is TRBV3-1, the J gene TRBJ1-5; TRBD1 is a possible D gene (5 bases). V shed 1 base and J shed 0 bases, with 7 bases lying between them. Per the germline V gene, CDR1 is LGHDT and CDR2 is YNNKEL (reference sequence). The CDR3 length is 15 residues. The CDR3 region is CASSQGQNSNQPQHF. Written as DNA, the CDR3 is TGTGCCAGCAGCCAAGGACAGAATAGCAATCAGCCCCAGCATTTT.

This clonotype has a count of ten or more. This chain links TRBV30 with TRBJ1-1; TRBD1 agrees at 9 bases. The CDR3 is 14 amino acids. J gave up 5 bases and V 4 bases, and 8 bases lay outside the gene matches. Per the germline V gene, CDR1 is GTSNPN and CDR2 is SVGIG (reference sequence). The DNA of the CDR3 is TGTGCCTGGAAACCACAGGGGGCGAGGACTGAAGCTTTCTTT. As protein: CAWKPQGARTEAFF.

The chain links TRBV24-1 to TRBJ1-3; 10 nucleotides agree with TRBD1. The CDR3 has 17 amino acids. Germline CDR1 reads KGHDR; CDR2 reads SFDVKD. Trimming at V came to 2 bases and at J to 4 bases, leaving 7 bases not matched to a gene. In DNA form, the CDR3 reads TGTGCCACCAGTGATTCCGGACAGGGGGGGAAAGGAAACACCATATATTTT. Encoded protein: CATSDSGQGGKGNTIYF.

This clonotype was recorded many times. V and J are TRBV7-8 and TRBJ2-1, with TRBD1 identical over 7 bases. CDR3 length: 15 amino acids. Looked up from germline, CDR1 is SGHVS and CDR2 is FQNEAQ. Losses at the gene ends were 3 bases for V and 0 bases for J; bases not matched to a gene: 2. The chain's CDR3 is CASSFRDSSYNEQFF. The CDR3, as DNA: TGTGCCAGCAGCTTCCGGGACAGCTCCTACAATGAGCAGTTCTTC.

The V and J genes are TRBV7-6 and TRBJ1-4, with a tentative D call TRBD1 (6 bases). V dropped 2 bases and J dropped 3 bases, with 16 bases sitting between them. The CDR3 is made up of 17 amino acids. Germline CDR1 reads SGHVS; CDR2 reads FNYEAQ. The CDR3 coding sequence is TGTGCCAGCAGCTTATATGGACAGATGTCACCTAATGAAAAACTGTTTTTT. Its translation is CASSLYGQMSPNEKLFF.

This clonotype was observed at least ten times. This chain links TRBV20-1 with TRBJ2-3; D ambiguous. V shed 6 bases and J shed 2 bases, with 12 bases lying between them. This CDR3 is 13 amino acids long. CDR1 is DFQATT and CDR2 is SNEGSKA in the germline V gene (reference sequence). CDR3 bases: TGCAGTGCCCCGGGCAGCAACACAGATACGCAGTATTTT. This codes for CSAPGSNTDTQYF.

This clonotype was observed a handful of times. In nucleotides, the CDR3 is TGTGCCAGCAGCTTCGTGGGAGCGGGGGAGACCCAGTACTTC. Encoded protein: CASSFVGAGETQYF. The V call is TRBV7-9, the J call TRBJ2-5, with 7 bases lining up with TRBD2. This CDR3 has 14 amino acids. CDR1 and CDR2 (germline): SEHNR, FQNEAQ (reference sequence). The trim removed 3 bases at V and 5 bases at J, leaving 6 bases unmatched.

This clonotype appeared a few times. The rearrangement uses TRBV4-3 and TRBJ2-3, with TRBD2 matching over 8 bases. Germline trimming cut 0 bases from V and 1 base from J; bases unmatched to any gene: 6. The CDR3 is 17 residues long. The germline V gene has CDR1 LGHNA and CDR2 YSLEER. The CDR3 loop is CASSQDLISGGTDTQYF. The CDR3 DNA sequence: TGCGCCAGCAGCCAAGATCTAATTAGCGGGGGCACAGATACGCAGTATTTT.

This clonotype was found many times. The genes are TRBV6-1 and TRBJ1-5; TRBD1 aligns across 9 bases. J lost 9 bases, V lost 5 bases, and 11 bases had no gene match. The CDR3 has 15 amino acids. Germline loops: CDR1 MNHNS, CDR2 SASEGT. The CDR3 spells CASSSWTGDLTPQHF. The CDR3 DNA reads TGTGCCAGCAGTTCCTGGACAGGGGACCTTACGCCCCAGCATTTT.

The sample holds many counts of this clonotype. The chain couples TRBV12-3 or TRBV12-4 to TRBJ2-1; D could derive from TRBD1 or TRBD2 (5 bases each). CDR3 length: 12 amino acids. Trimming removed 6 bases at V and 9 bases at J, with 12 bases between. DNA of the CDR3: TGTGCCAGCAGGGGGGATGCGGGTGAGCAGTTCTTC. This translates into CASRGDAGEQFF.

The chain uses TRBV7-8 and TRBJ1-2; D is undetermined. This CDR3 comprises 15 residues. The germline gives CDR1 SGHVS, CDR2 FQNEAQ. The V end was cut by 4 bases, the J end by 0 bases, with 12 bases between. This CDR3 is CASSSGVRANYGYTF. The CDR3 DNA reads TGTGCCAGCAGCTCCGGCGTTCGTGCTAACTATGGCTACACCTTC.

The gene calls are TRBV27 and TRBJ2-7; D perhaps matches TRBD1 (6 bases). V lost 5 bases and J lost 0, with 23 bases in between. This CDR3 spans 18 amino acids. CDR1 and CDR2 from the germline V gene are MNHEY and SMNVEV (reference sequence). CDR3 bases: TGTGCCAGCAGTCCTGGACAGATCAACGTGTCCCCCTCCTACGAGCAGTACTTC. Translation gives CASSPGQINVSPSYEQYF.